This TCR beta chain was captured in a study of blood T cell repertoires in COVID-19. Assay used: immunoSEQ multiplex PCR; TCRdb lists only in-frame clones, some missing. This table has over 600,000 clones, around 90% appearing once. V shed 0 bases and J 4 bases; nucleotides not matched to a gene: 6. CDR3 size: 17 residues. Germline CDR1 and CDR2: MNHNS and SASEGT. Sequencing was performed on peripheral blood. This sequence was found in a woman between 18 and 29 years old with acute or convalescent COVID-19. V is TRBV6-1 and J is TRBJ1-5; 10 nucleotides line up with TRBD1. CDR3 in DNA: TGTGCCAGCAGTGAAGCGCGTCGACAGGGGGCGAATCAGCCCCAGCATTTT. It is translated as CASSEARRQGANQPQHF.